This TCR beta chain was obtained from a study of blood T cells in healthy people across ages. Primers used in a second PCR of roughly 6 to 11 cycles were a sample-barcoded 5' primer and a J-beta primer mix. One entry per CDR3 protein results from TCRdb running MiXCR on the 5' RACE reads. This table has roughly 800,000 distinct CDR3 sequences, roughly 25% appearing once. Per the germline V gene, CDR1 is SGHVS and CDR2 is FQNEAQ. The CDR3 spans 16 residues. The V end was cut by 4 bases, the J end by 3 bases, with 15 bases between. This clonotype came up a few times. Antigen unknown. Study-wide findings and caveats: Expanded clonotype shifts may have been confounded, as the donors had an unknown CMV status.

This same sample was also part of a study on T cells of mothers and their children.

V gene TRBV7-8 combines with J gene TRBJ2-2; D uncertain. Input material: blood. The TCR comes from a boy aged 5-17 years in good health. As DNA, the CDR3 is TGTGCCAGCAGCTCAGACGAAGGGCGACACACCGGGGAGCTGTTTTTT. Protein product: CASSSDEGRHTGELFF.